This TCR beta chain is drawn from a study of blood T cell repertoires in COVID-19. Sequencing was performed with immunoSEQ multiplex PCR; in TCRdb, only in-frame clones are kept and a portion is missing. The sample has tens of thousands of clones, around 90% seen once; the top ten hold 9.1%. The ends lost 2 bases at V and 6 bases at J; junction bases unmatched: 17. The CDR3 is made up of 18 amino acids. Germline V gives CDR1 SGHTA, CDR2 FQGNSA. The sequenced sample was peripheral blood. V is TRBV7-2 and J is TRBJ2-3, with TRBD2 identical over 7 bases. This receptor was identified in a human donor in a cohort sampled during active COVID-19. CDR3 protein: CASSLIPAGLNVQDTQYF. The DNA of the CDR3 is TGTGCCAGCAGCTTAATACCAGCGGGACTAAACGTTCAGGATACGCAGTATTTT.